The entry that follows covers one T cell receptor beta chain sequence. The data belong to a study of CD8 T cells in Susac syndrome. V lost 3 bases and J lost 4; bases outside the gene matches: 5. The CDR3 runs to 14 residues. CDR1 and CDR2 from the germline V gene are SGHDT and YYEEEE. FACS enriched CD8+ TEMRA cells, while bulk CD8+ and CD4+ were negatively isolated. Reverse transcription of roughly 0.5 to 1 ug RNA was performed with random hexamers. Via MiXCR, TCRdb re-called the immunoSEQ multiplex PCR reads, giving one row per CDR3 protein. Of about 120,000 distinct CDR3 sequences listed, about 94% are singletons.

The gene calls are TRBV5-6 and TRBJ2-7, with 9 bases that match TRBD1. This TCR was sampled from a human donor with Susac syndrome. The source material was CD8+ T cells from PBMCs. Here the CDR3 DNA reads TGTGCCAGCAGCTGGCGGGACAGGGTGTACGAGCAGTACTTC. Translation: CASSWRDRVYEQYF. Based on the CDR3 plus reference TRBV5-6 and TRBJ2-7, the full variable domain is DAGVTQSPTHLIKTRGQQVTLRCSPKSGHDTVSWYQQALGQGPQFIFQYYEEEERQRGNFPDRFSGHQFPNYSSELNVNALLLGDSALYLCASSWRDRVYEQYFGPGTRLTVT.